This T cell receptor beta chain appears in the sequencing data of a study of beta chain features in type 1 diabetes. At the level of the study: Investigators examined some 100,000,000 sorted cells across all samples.

This clone was observed a handful of times. No DNA is shown, since the ends of the CDR3 on it are uncertain; the CDR3 is the one TCRdb lists. The CDR3 totals 11 residues, both ends included. Sequencing targeted expressed TCRB transcripts, as all isolated RNA had been reverse transcribed. Assay: immunoSEQ multiplex PCR; the TCRdb copy retains only in-frame clones and omits some. The sample lists 450,000 or so clones; 10% to 12% were seen once. Every participating donor gave one draw, a heparinised blood sample averaging about 110 mL. Every sorted population was more than 95% pure. The receptor's source is a woman aged 18-30 years in good health. Sequenced: naive CD4+ T cells from blood. The genes are TRBV23-1 and TRBJ1-4. TRBV23-1 is designated an ORF whose function remains uncertain. The CDR3 is CASSPVKNCFF.